Listed here are 8 T cell receptor beta chains from one sample, sequenced in a study of cytomegalovirus exposure and HLA in healthy donors. This table comes from immunoSEQ multiplex PCR, and its TCRdb copy is limited to in-frame clones, with some not included. The data contain about 120,000 clones, more than 85% of them singletons. Source material: PBMCs. These TCRs come from a man aged 18 to 29 in good health and CMV-seropositive.

This rearrangement joins TRBV19 to TRBJ1-5; 11 bases are a match to TRBD1. With 5 bases clipped from V and 7 bases from J, the junction kept 13 bases outside the gene matches. The germline gives CDR1 LNHDA, CDR2 SQIVND (reference sequence). This CDR3 contains 17 residues. CDR3 protein: CASSLPDRGLGVQPQHF. CDR3 nucleotide sequence: TGTGCCAGTAGTCTCCCGGACAGGGGGCTGGGTGTACAGCCCCAGCATTTT.

The V gene is TRBV2, the J gene TRBJ1-6; 9 bases line up with TRBD1. V lost 6 bases and J lost 7; bases outside the gene matches: 7. The CDR3 has 15 amino acids. The germline V gene encodes CDR1 SNHLY and CDR2 FYNNEI. CDR3 coding DNA: TGTGCCAGCAGGATGTCGGGACAGGGCAATTCACCCCTCCACTTT. This sequence encodes CASRMSGQGNSPLHF.

The chain combines TRBV6-6 with TRBJ2-3; 7 bases map to TRBD1. Germline CDR1 MNHNY, CDR2 SVGAGI (reference sequence). V lost 5 bases and J lost 3; bases outside the gene matches: 11. The CDR3 spans 16 residues. The CDR3 region is CASSPGLTGNTDTQYF. The CDR3 nucleotides read TGTGCCAGCAGTCCCGGGCTGACAGGGAATACAGATACGCAGTATTTT.

This chain joins TRBV7-9 and TRBJ2-1, with 7 nucleotides matching TRBD2. V shed 1 base, J shed 4 bases, and the junction held 7 bases outside the gene matches. In germline, CDR1 is SEHNR, CDR2 FQNEAQ (reference sequence). CDR3 length equals 16 residues. The CDR3 here is CASSLESGTIYNEQFF. The CDR3 DNA is TGTGCCAGCAGCTTAGAGTCCGGGACTATATACAATGAGCAGTTCTTC.

The V gene is TRBV7-2, the J gene TRBJ2-7; D may be TRBD1 (6 bases). The CDR3 spans 15 residues. The ends were cut back, 5 bases at V and 3 bases at J, with 17 bases in the middle. Germline assignment: CDR1 SGHTA and CDR2 FQGNSA. The CDR3 DNA sequence: TGTGCCAGCAGCACCCCACCCCAGGGGATCTACGAGCAGTACTTC. Its protein product is CASSTPPQGIYEQYF.

This clone appeared a few times. The chain carries TRBV6-4 and TRBJ1-2, with D perhaps matching TRBD1 (6 bases). Trimming took off 5 bases at V and 6 bases at J, with 22 bases between the two ends. The CDR3 is 16 amino acids. Germline V gene lookup returns CDR1 MRHNA and CDR2 SNTAGT. CDR3 region: CASSQTETGHLDGYTF. CDR3 DNA: TGTGCCAGCAGTCAGACGGAAACAGGGCACCTAGATGGCTACACCTTC.

The V and J genes are TRBV5-1 and TRBJ2-5; 8 bases agree with TRBD2. Germline trimming cut 4 bases from V and 5 bases from J; bases unmatched to any gene: 13. Germline V lookup: CDR1 SGHRS, CDR2 YFSETQ. There are 16 residues in the CDR3. CDR3 amino acids: CASSPGGGTQAETQYF. CDR3 DNA sequence: TGCGCCAGCAGCCCGGGGGGGGGCACACAGGCGGAGACCCAGTACTTC.

J is TRBJ1-1 and V is TRBV28; D is unresolved. Germline CDR1 reads MDHEN; CDR2 reads SYDVKM. Trimming shortened V by 3 bases and J by 3 bases, and 17 bases separated the two germline ends. The CDR3 has 16 amino acids. CDR3 in DNA: TGTGCCAGCAGTTTCAGCGGCGCGTGGACGGACACTGAAGCTTTCTTT. Protein sequence: CASSFSGAWTDTEAFF.